Included here is one T cell receptor (beta chain) sequence, with context. Which antigen it targets is not known. Per-base qualities were not stored, and no clone one base away is much larger. This specimen comes from a study of CD8 T cells in Susac syndrome (dated by TCRdb to about 2019). For the study in its entirety: Among the Susac syndrome patients who were sequenced, clinically active disease was present in six and clinical remission was observed in roughly eight. At blood withdrawal, Susac syndrome patients were therapy-naive, treated with corticosteroids (with IVIg additionally given to some), or treated with IVIg alone. Repertoire sequencing was used to test whether CD8+ T cell activation and differentiation in Susac syndrome was antigen driven.

Study-wide findings and limitations: The TCR sequencing and HLA analysis was acknowledged to have included a relatively small number of individuals. In the CD4+ T cell repertoire of Susac syndrome patients, clonal expansion was not detected.

Inclusive of the bounding cysteine and phenylalanine, the CDR3 is 17 residues long. Of all the DNA, just the CDR3 is kept, 51 bases in frame from base 1. Unmatched junction bases come to 10, with V trimmed by 0 bases and J by 7 bases. As encoded in the germline V gene, CDR1 is MNHEY while CDR2 is SVGAGI. RNA was extracted with the RNeasy kit and about 0.45 to 1 ug was reverse transcribed using random hexamers. The immunoSEQ multiplex PCR assay, covering 54 Vbeta and 13 Jbeta segments, was used to amplify TCR beta CDR3 regions. To correct PCR amplification bias, a synthetic template baseline was used for both primer optimization and computational correction. The authors' analysis ran thus. Reads were assigned to V, D and J genes according to IMGT and analyzed in immunoSEQ Analyzer, with only productive sequences retained. To calculate clonality, Shannon entropy was normalized by log2 of the number of productive unique sequences and then subtracted from one. For each patient and control, public and private clones were evaluated within the 100 most prevalent clones. A clone was defined as Susac-specific if it was absent from the healthy and MS cohorts, from more than 850 published viral clones and from other ImmuneACCESS disease sequences. Starting from the raw public reads, TCRdb applied fastp trimming at Q25, assembled clones with MiXCR and retained in-frame beta chains. Each record represents a unique CDR3 protein, reported with the most common genes and DNA among its rows. None of the V and J calls come from the authors' own analysis; TCRdb made them. This sample lists 150,000 to 190,000 distinct CDR3 sequences; roughly 96% were detected once. The ten largest clonotypes hold approximately 0.17% of the sample.

Peripheral blood CD8+ and CD4+ T cells from healthy donors, Susac syndrome patients and multiple sclerosis patients were profiled by high-throughput TCR beta sequencing. Susac syndrome patients met recently defined diagnostic criteria for definite or probable disease. Bulk CD8+ and CD4+ T cells were purified by magnetic negative isolation, whereas CD8+ TEMRA cells were enriched by FACS. Blood was drawn into EDTA tubes, processed within 24 hours, and PBMCs were isolated by density gradient centrifugation. PBMCs intended for TCR sequencing were cryopreserved in liquid nitrogen and were subsequently thawed in a 37 degrees C water bath. The sorted or isolated CD4+, CD8+ and CD8+ TEMRA cells reached a purity of at least 90%.

The sequence was collected from a human donor with Susac syndrome. This receptor chain uses TRBV6-5 and TRBJ2-1; TRBD2 fits 9 bases in the junction. Material: CD4+ T cells from PBMCs. CDR3 region: CASSYSITSGGPNEQFF. The sequence in DNA is TGTGCCAGCAGTTACTCGATCACCAGCGGGGGGCCTAATGAGCAGTTCTTC.